This entry lists 9 T cell receptor beta chains sequenced from one sample in a study of cytomegalovirus exposure and HLA in healthy donors. Use of 60 Vbeta and 13 Jbeta primers characterized the PCR. Some clones are missing from TCRdb's copy, which holds only in-frame ones; the method was immunoSEQ multiplex PCR. The sample lists around 210,000 clones, 70% to 85% occurring once. Sequencing used PBMCs. The receptors were gathered from a man in his fifties or sixties in good health and CMV-seronegative.

The rearrangement joins TRBV7-9 to TRBJ1-4; D gene ambiguous. From germline, CDR1 is SEHNR and CDR2 FQNEAQ (reference sequence). V was shortened by 4 bases and J by 2 bases, with 11 bases between the two germline ends. The CDR3 is made up of 15 amino acids. The CDR3: CASSSLEPTNEKLFF. The CDR3 nucleotides read TGTGCCAGCAGCTCCTTAGAACCTACTAATGAAAAACTGTTTTTT.

The chain is built from TRBV5-5 and TRBJ2-5, with 8 bases aligning to TRBD1. The J call may not be correct, given that the DNA end is closer to TRBJ2-7. This CDR3 has 15 amino acids. In germline, CDR1 is SGHKS, CDR2 YYEKEE (reference sequence). The CDR3, as DNA: TGTGCCAGCAGCACAGGACAGGGCGGAATGTACGAGCAGTACTTC. Translated, it gives CASSTGQGGMYEQYF.

The rearrangement joins TRBV4-1 to TRBJ2-3; D unclear. The germline V gene encodes CDR1 MGHRA and CDR2 YSYEKL. The CDR3 runs to 11 residues. Trimming took off 0 bases at V and 11 bases at J, with 6 bases between the two ends. For the CDR3, the DNA is TGCGCCAGCAGCCAAGATGCAGGGCAGTATTTT. Protein product: CASSQDAGQYF.

The genes are TRBV11-2 and TRBJ2-7; weak D call: TRBD2 (5 bases). This CDR3 is 16 amino acids long. Germline V gives CDR1 SGHAT, CDR2 FQNNGV. V lost 1 base, J lost 2 bases, and 15 bases lay in between. The CDR3 DNA follows: TGTGCCAGCAGCTTAGGATCGGGAATGTATCCCTACGAGCAGTACTTC. This codes for CASSLGSGMYPYEQYF. Full variable domain (remainder filled in from reference TRBV11-2 and TRBJ2-7): EAGVAQSPRYKIIEKRQSVAFWCNPISGHATLYWYQQILGQGPKLLIQFQNNGVVDDSQLPKDRFSAERLKGVDSTLKIQPAKLEDSAVYLCASSLGSGMYPYEQYFGPGTRLTVT.

V is TRBV15 and J is TRBJ1-5, with D possibly TRBD1 on 6 matching bases. Trimming cost V 0 bases and J 11 bases, with 14 bases left between them. CDR3 size: 14 residues. Germline assignment: CDR1 LNHNV and CDR2 YYDKDF (reference sequence). For the CDR3, the DNA is TGTGCCACCAGCAGAGATGGGACAAGCCTGACCCAGCATTTT. As protein: CATSRDGTSLTQHF.

This clone was seen more than once but under ten times. The chain links TRBV5-1 to TRBJ2-7, with 7 bases identical to TRBD2. The V gene's germline CDR1 is SGHRS and CDR2 YFSETQ. With 7 bases clipped from V and 6 bases from J, the junction kept 10 bases outside the gene matches. CDR3 length equals 13 residues. For the CDR3, the DNA is TGCGCCAGCTCCGAGGGAGGGGCTATCGAGCAGTACTTC. This sequence encodes CASSEGGAIEQYF.

The V gene is TRBV7-9, the J gene TRBJ2-1, with 12 bases matching TRBD2. The CDR3 is made up of 14 amino acids. Losses at the gene ends were 3 bases for V and 7 bases for J; bases not matched to a gene: 1. Germline-derived CDR1 and CDR2 are SEHNR and FQNEAQ (reference sequence). This CDR3 is CASSFGTSGNEQFF. As DNA, the CDR3 is TGTGCCAGCAGCTTCGGGACTAGCGGGAATGAGCAGTTCTTC.

This chain connects TRBV4-2 to TRBJ2-7; 9 bases line up with TRBD1. The CDR3 sequence is 16 residues long. Germline CDR1 LGHNA, CDR2 YNFKEQ. With V trimmed by 4 bases and J by 2 bases, 9 bases remained unmatched. As DNA, the CDR3 is TGTGCCAGCAGCCGGGTACCGGGACAGGGTGCCTACGAGCAGTACTTC. It is translated as CASSRVPGQGAYEQYF.

The genes are TRBV7-2 and TRBJ2-7; D gene unclear. The CDR3 has 14 amino acids. Deletions cut 8 bases from V and 6 bases from J, with 20 bases between. The germline gives CDR1 SGHTA, CDR2 FQGNSA. CDR3 protein: CASVSPMGVGEQYF. CDR3 nucleotides: TGTGCCAGCGTATCCCCGATGGGCGTTGGCGAGCAGTACTTC.